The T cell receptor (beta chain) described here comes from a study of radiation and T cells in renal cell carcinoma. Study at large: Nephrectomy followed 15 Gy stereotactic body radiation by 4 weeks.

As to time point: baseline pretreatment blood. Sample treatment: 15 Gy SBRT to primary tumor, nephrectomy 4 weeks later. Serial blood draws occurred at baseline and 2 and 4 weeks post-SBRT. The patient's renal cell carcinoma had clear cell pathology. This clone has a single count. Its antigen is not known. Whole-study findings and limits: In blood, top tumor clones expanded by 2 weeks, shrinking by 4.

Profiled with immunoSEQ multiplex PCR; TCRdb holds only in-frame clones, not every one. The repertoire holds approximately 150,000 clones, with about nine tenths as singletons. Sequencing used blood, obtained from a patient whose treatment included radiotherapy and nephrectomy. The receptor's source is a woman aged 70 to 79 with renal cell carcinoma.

The CDR3 DNA reads TGTGCCAGCCAGACTTATGAGGGAATGGGGTCGGAAAAACTGTTTTTT. The encoded protein is CASQTYEGMGSEKLFF. J is TRBJ1-4 and V is TRBV5-5; D unresolved. V dropped 7 bases and J dropped 8 bases, with 24 bases sitting between them. CDR3 length: 16 amino acids. Germline loops: CDR1 SGHKS, CDR2 YYEKEE (reference sequence).